These T cell receptor beta chains were read from a single sample in a study of T cells in Graves' hyperthyroidism and ophthalmopathy. TCRdb reprocessed the multiplex PCR reads with MiXCR, giving one entry per CDR3 protein. The sample contains under 400,000 distinct CDR3 sequences, around 23% of which appear only once. Sequenced material: blood. The receptors shown here come from a woman between 45 and 65 years old with Graves' hyperthyroidism. Each CDR3 is given with its conserved first and last residue. Each record gives: J gene, clone size, D gene, V gene, CDR3 DNA, CDR3 protein. A D gene is named only where the DNA matches it firmly. Clone size appears in some rows only: once, few, many, or a class for an expanded clone.

TRBJ1-3,few,-,TRBV5-1,TGCGCCAGCAGCTTGGCCACCCATACCCTCTCTGGAAACACCATATATTTT,CASSLATHTLSGNTIYF
TRBJ2-7,-,TRBD2,TRBV4-1,TGCGCCAGCAGCCACGGCGCGGGAGGGCCCTACGAGCAGTACTTC,CASSHGAGGPYEQYF
TRBJ1-1,-,TRBD1,TRBV19,TGTGCCAGTAGGGAGCAGGGGGCAGGTGCTTTCTTT,CASREQGAGAFF
TRBJ2-1,few,-,TRBV12-3/TRBV12-4,TGTGCCAGCGGGCGGGGACAGTCCTACAATGAGCAGTTCTTC,CASGRGQSYNEQFF
TRBJ1-1,few,TRBD1,TRBV10-3,TGTGCCATCAGGGGACAGGGCAAGAACACTGAAGCTTTCTTT,CAIRGQGKNTEAFF
TRBJ2-7,-,TRBD2,TRBV14,TGTGCCAGCAGCCAAGCTCCGGGACTAGCGGGCTACGAGCAGTACTTC,CASSQAPGLAGYEQYF
TRBJ2-7,many,-,TRBV27,TGTGCCAGCAGTTTAGACGCGGGACCTTTGTGGGAGCAGTACTTC,CASSLDAGPLWEQYF
TRBJ2-2,many,TRBD2,TRBV6-1,TGTGCCAGCAGACGCCTAGCGGGAGTTGACACCGGGGAGCTGTTTTTT,CASRRLAGVDTGELFF
TRBJ2-3,many,TRBD2,TRBV28,TGTGCCAGCAGGGTAGGGGGTCTAGCGGGGGGACACACAGATACGCAGTATTTT,CASRVGGLAGGHTDTQYF
TRBJ2-2,-,-,TRBV12-3/TRBV12-4,TGTGCCAGCAGCAGACCCGGGGAGCTGTTTTTT,CASSRPGELFF
TRBJ2-3,few,-,TRBV9,TGTGCCAGCAGCGTATCAGGGGTTCCAGATACGCAGTATTTT,CASSVSGVPDTQYF
TRBJ2-5,many,TRBD2,TRBV20-1,TGCAGTGCTAGTGAGAGCGGGAAGTGGCGAGAGACCCAGTACTTC,CSASESGKWRETQYF
TRBJ2-3,-,-,TRBV15,TGTGCCACCAGCAGACGGGCAGGGAGCACAGATACGCAGTATTTT,CATSRRAGSTDTQYF
TRBJ2-5,-,-,TRBV9,TGTGCCAGCAGCGTAGGGGCTTCGGGGCAGCTCGGAGGGACCCAGTACTTC,CASSVGASGQLGGTQYF
TRBJ2-2,many,-,TRBV7-3,TGTGCCAGCAGCCCGGGCAGCGCGAACACCGGGGAGCTGTTTTTT,CASSPGSANTGELFF
TRBJ2-3,many,TRBD2,TRBV12-3/TRBV12-4,TGTGCCAGCAGCTCCGGGACTAGCGGAGATACGCAGTATTTT,CASSSGTSGDTQYF
TRBJ2-2,-,-,TRBV5-1,TGCGCCAGCAGCTTGGCCCCCGGGGAGCTGTTTTTT,CASSLAPGELFF
TRBJ2-5,few,TRBD2,TRBV24-1,TGTGCCACCAGTGAGCCTTCTAGCGGGAGGGAGACCCAGTACTTC,CATSEPSSGRETQYF
TRBJ1-5,many,-,TRBV15,TGTGCCACCAGCATGGGGGCTGATAGCAATCAGCCCCAGCATTTT,CATSMGADSNQPQHF
TRBJ1-2,many,TRBD1,TRBV7-8,TGTGCCAGCACCCCCACTCCGGGACAGGGCTATGGCTACACCTTC,CASTPTPGQGYGYTF
TRBJ2-1,-,TRBD2,TRBV10-3,TGTGCCATCAAGGGGCAGGCTAGCGGGGGCTGGGATGAGCAGTTCTTC,CAIKGQASGGWDEQFF
TRBJ2-7,many,-,TRBV29-1,TGCAGCGTTGGGGTTTTGGAGGGCTACGAGCAGTACTTC,CSVGVLEGYEQYF
TRBJ1-2,many,-,TRBV6-1,TGTGCCAGCCACCCTACTAACCAGGGGAAGGGCTACTATGGCTACACCTTC,CASHPTNQGKGYYGYTF
TRBJ1-3,many,-,TRBV3-1,TGTGCCAGCAGCCGCGGAAGCTCTGGAAACACCATATATTTT,CASSRGSSGNTIYF
TRBJ2-1,-,TRBD1,TRBV20-1,TGCAGTGCTAGCGGGGACAGGGGGCTAGGAGAGTTCTTC,CSASGDRGLGEFF
TRBJ1-4,once,TRBD1,TRBV4-1,TGCGCCAGCAGCCAAGGGGAGGGGGCGAGGGAAAAACTGTTTTTT,CASSQGEGAREKLFF
TRBJ2-7,many,-,TRBV29-1,TGCAGCGTCATTCCCTCGTGGGGCTCCTACGAGCAGTACTTC,CSVIPSWGSYEQYF
TRBJ2-7,many,TRBD2,TRBV5-6,TGTGCCAGCAGCACGCCGGGACTAGCGGGATCCCATCCCTACGAGCAGTACTTC,CASSTPGLAGSHPYEQYF
TRBJ2-3,many,-,TRBV10-2,TGCGCCAGCAGTGATGGACAGAGACGACTTAGCACAGATACGCAGTATTTT,CASSDGQRRLSTDTQYF
TRBJ2-2,-,TRBD1,TRBV6-1,TGTGCCAGCGGGGGCGGGACAGGGGAAAACACCGGGGAGCTGTTTTTT,CASGGGTGENTGELFF
TRBJ2-1,once,TRBD1,TRBV14,TGTGCCAGCAGCCAAGTGGCAGGGGGTAGTGAGCAGTTCTTC,CASSQVAGGSEQFF
TRBJ2-1,-,-,TRBV20-1,TGCAGTGCTAGGAGGCTTCTAGCTTTTGAGCAGTTCTTC,CSARRLLAFEQFF
TRBJ2-1,-,TRBD2,TRBV20-1,TGCAGTGCTGCTCGACTAGCGCTAGAAGACAATGAGCAGTTCTTC,CSAARLALEDNEQFF
TRBJ2-1,many,TRBD2,TRBV7-9,TGTGCCAGCAGCTCCCCTAGACTAGCGGGAGGTATGAATGAGCAGTTCTTC,CASSSPRLAGGMNEQFF
TRBJ2-7,many,-,TRBV20-1,TGCAGTGCTAGACCTGACATCTCCTACGAGCAGTACTTC,CSARPDISYEQYF
TRBJ2-2,many,-,TRBV5-1,TGCGCCATCTTGAGTGCGGAGCTGTTTTTT,CAILSAELFF
TRBJ1-2,few,-,TRBV7-7,TGTGCTAGCAGCTTAGAGGGGGGCCGGATTTGTGGCTACACCTTC,CASSLEGGRICGYTF
TRBJ1-1,-,TRBD1,TRBV20-1,TGCAGTGCTAGAGCCGGGACAGGCGGGGGGACTGAAGCTTTCTTT,CSARAGTGGGTEAFF
TRBJ1-4,many,-,TRBV7-3,TGTGCCAGCAGCTTATCCCAGGGAGGAAAACTGTTTTTT,CASSLSQGGKLFF
TRBJ1-6,many,TRBD1,TRBV3-1,TGTGCCAGCAGCCAAGGCAGGGGGAATTCACCCCTCCACTTT,CASSQGRGNSPLHF
TRBJ2-7,-,-,TRBV7-2,TGTGCCAGCAGTTCAGCTATGGGAACCTCCTACGAGCAGTACTTC,CASSSAMGTSYEQYF
TRBJ2-2,many,-,TRBV28,TGTGCCAGCATTGGGCAGGCGAACACCGGGGAGCTGTTTTTT,CASIGQANTGELFF
TRBJ1-5,-,TRBD1,TRBV7-6,TGTGCCAGCAGCTTTAGTGGGACAGCGAATCAGCCCCAGCATTTT,CASSFSGTANQPQHF
TRBJ2-5,many,-,TRBV20-1,TGCAGTGCTAGAGAAGGACAGACCCAGTACTTC,CSAREGQTQYF
TRBJ1-2,-,-,TRBV7-6,TGTGCCAGCAGCTTCCTCCGACAGACGGATAACTATGGCTACACCTTC,CASSFLRQTDNYGYTF
TRBJ2-6,many,-,TRBV5-1,TGCGCCAGCAGCTTGGAACAGGAGGGGACGTCGGGGGCCAACGTCCTGACTTTC,CASSLEQEGTSGANVLTF
TRBJ2-5,few,TRBD2,TRBV7-9,TGCGCCAGCAGCTCTAGACTAGCGGAGACCCAGTACTTC,CASSSRLAETQYF
TRBJ1-2,-,-,TRBV20-1,TGCAGTGCTAGGGGGCTCTATGGCTACACCTTC,CSARGLYGYTF
TRBJ2-3,once,-,TRBV2,TGTGCCAGTGCGGCGGGGAAATCGGTCGATACGCAGTATTTT,CASAAGKSVDTQYF
TRBJ1-2,-,-,TRBV4-1,TGCGCCAGCAGCACCCAGGGGCGAGTCTATGGCTACACCTTC,CASSTQGRVYGYTF
TRBJ2-1,many,-,TRBV28,TGTGCCAGCAGTTTGGGGGGAAGCTCCTACAATGAGCAGTTCTTC,CASSLGGSSYNEQFF
TRBJ1-6,many,-,TRBV2,TGTGCCAGCAGTGCAGGGAATTCACCCCTCCACTTT,CASSAGNSPLHF
TRBJ2-2,many,-,TRBV7-2,TGTGCCAGCAGCAGGGGGGGACCCGGGGAGCTGTTTTTT,CASSRGGPGELFF
TRBJ2-7,many,TRBD2,TRBV5-1,TGCGCCAGCAGCAAGGGACTAGCGGGAGGCCAGTACTACGAGCAGTACTTC,CASSKGLAGGQYYEQYF